This T cell receptor beta chain was identified in a study of T cell repertoires in cytomegalovirus infection. Study context: Evidence of both CMV infection and a matching HLA type came from public TCR beta signatures. General observations from the study: Summed frequency of shared TCR beta families picked out CMV carriers who also had the relevant HLA. In two of eight donors, the top clonotype was HLA-C-restricted CMV-specific.

This clonotype has more than one count but fewer than ten. What it binds is unknown. Via MiXCR, TCRdb re-called the reads, giving one row per CDR3 protein. Of around 530,000 distinct CDR3 sequences in the sample, approximately 15% were seen once. Germline CDR1 KGHSH, CDR2 LQKENI. The V gene lost 5 bases and the J gene lost 7 bases, with 14 bases spanning the gap. The CDR3 is made up of 14 amino acids. This rearrangement joins TRBV18 to TRBJ2-2; the D is unclear. The sample consisted of CD8+ T cells from PBMCs. The TCR was taken from a human donor in good health (CMV status not recorded). Some clones in this sample may be carry-over from other donors' samples. CDR3 nucleotides: TGTGCCAGCTCATTGGACGGTGGCAACGGGGAGCTGTTTTTT. Its translation is CASSLDGGNGELFF.